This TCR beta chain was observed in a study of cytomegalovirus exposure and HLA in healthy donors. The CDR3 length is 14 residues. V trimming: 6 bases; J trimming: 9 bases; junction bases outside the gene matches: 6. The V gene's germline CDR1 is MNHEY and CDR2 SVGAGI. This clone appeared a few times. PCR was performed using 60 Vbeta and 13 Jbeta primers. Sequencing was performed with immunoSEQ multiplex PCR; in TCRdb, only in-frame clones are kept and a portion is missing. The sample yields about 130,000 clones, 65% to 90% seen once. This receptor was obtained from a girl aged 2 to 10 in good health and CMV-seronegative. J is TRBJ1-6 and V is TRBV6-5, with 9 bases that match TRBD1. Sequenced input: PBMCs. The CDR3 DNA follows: TGTGCCAGCAGCACCGGGACAGGGTTTTCACCCCTCCACTTT. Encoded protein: CASSTGTGFSPLHF.